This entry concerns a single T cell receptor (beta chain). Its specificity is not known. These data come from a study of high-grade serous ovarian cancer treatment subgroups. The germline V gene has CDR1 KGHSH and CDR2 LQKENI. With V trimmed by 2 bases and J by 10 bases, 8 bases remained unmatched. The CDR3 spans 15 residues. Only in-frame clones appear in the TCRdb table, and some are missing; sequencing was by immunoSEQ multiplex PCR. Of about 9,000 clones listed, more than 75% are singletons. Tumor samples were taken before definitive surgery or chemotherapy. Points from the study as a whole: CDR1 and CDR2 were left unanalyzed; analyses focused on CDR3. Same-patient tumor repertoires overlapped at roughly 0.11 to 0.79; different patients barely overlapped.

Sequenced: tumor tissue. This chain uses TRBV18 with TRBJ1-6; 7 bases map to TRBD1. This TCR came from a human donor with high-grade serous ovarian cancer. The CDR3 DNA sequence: TGTGCCAGCTCACCAACGGACAGGCGGAGCTCACCCCTCCACTTT. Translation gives CASSPTDRRSSPLHF.